The 14 T cell receptor beta chains below come from one sample, sequenced in a study of shared clonotypes between healthy human individuals. Clones were sequenced by immunoSEQ multiplex PCR, and TCRdb holds only the in-frame ones, with some missing. The sample records hundreds of thousands of clones, less than 85% being singletons. Material: memory CD4+ T cells sorted from blood. Described subset: CD45RA-negative fraction. The receptor set was obtained from a woman aged 25 to 39 in good health.

This chain joins TRBV29-1 and TRBJ2-3; D perhaps matches TRBD2 (6 bases). The germline V and J ends were trimmed by 3 bases and 2 bases, with 18 bases remaining between them. The CDR3 totals 16 residues. Germline V gives CDR1 SQVTM, CDR2 ANQGSEA. CDR3 residues: CSVDQPRLGYTDTQYF. CDR3 nucleotides: TGCAGCGTTGATCAACCACGACTAGGATACACAGATACGCAGTATTTT.

The gene calls are TRBV11-2 and TRBJ2-1, with a weak D call TRBD2 (6 bases). V dropped 0 bases and J dropped 8 bases, with 11 bases sitting between them. Germline V lookup: CDR1 SGHAT, CDR2 FQNNGV. CDR3 length: 14 residues. The CDR3 nucleotides read TGTGCCAGCAGCTTAGATTTTGCTAGCGATGAGCAGTTCTTC. This translates into CASSLDFASDEQFF.

The V and J genes are TRBV5-1 and TRBJ2-7; D may be TRBD2 (6 bases). Per germline, CDR1 SGHRS and CDR2 YFSETQ. The V gene lost 4 bases and the J gene lost 2 bases, with 13 bases spanning the gap. The CDR3 covers 14 residues. The CDR3 sequence is CASSPGDGPYEQYF. CDR3 DNA: TGCGCCAGCAGCCCGGGGGACGGGCCCTACGAGCAGTACTTC.

The chain uses TRBV5-1 and TRBJ2-1; D unclear. The CDR3 runs 15 residues. The V gene's germline CDR1 is SGHRS and CDR2 YFSETQ. Trimming removed 2 bases at V and 2 bases at J, with 11 bases between. CDR3 in DNA: TGCGCCAGCAGCTTAAACTGGCAAACCTACAATGAGCAGTTCTTC. It translates to CASSLNWQTYNEQFF.

This clone was observed a few times. V usage is TRBV11-2 and J usage is TRBJ2-7; D ambiguous. Per the germline V gene, CDR1 is SGHAT and CDR2 is FQNNGV. V lost 2 bases, J lost 0 bases, and 2 bases lay in between. The CDR3 spans 12 residues. CDR3 coding DNA: TGTGCCAGCAGCTTAATCTCCTACGAGCAGTACTTC. Translated, it gives CASSLISYEQYF.

The gene calls are TRBV28 and TRBJ1-1, with D perhaps matching TRBD1 (6 bases). In germline, CDR1 is MDHEN, CDR2 SYDVKM. Trimming removed 3 bases at V and 11 bases at J, with 28 bases between. This CDR3 has 17 residues. The CDR3 DNA is TGTGCCAGCAGTTTGGCCCCACCGGGGGGGCGGTCAAAAGGGGCTTTCTTT. As protein: CASSLAPPGGRSKGAFF.

The rearrangement joins TRBV7-2 to TRBJ2-7; TRBD2 aligns across 10 bases. CDR3 length: 14 residues. Germline lookup yields CDR1 SGHTA and CDR2 FQGNSA. J was trimmed by 4 bases and V by 2 bases; bases with no gene match: 2. CDR3 coding DNA: TGTGCCAGCAGCTTAATTAGCGGGAGGTACGAGCAGTACTTC. Residues: CASSLISGRYEQYF. The variable domain in full, with the rest retrieved from reference TRBV7-2 and TRBJ2-7, is GAGVSQSPSNKVTEKGKDVELRCDPISGHTALYWYRQSLGQGLEFLIYFQGNSAPDKSGLPSDRFSAERTGGSVSTLTIQRTQQEDSAVYLCASSLISGRYEQYFGPGTRLTVT.

The table lists this clone with many counts. The V call is TRBV5-1, the J call TRBJ2-1; possibly TRBD1 for D (7 bases). CDR1 SGHRS and CDR2 YFSETQ come from the germline V gene. V was pared by 3 bases and J by 11 bases, with 21 bases between. CDR3 length: 15 residues. This CDR3 reads CASSYGQEGAPKQFF. The CDR3 DNA reads TGCGCCAGCAGCTACGGACAGGAGGGGGCCCCGAAGCAGTTCTTC.

This clone was picked up a small number of times. This sequence joins TRBV2 and TRBJ2-5, with 10 bases that match TRBD2. The junction had 8 bases not matched to a gene; V was cut back by 6 bases and J by 1 base. Germline V lookup: CDR1 SNHLY, CDR2 FYNNEI. CDR3 length: 16 residues. The CDR3 protein is CASSSRAGGSQETQYF. The DNA of the CDR3 is TGTGCCAGCAGCAGCCGAGCGGGAGGGTCCCAAGAGACCCAGTACTTC.

V gene TRBV7-8 combines with J gene TRBJ1-2; TRBD1 might be the D (5 bases). The germline V gene encodes CDR1 SGHVS and CDR2 FQNEAQ. V gave up 3 bases and J gave up 5 bases, with 10 bases separating them. There are 13 residues in the CDR3. The chain's CDR3 is CASSFGASYGYTF. The CDR3 nucleotides read TGTGCCAGCAGCTTTGGGGCAAGTTATGGCTACACCTTC. Looking up the rest from reference TRBV7-8 and TRBJ1-2 gives the full variable domain: GAGVSQSPRYKVAKRGQDVALRCDPISGHVSLFWYQQALGQGPEFLTYFQNEAQLDKSGLPSDRFFAERPEGSVSTLKIQRTQQEDSAVYLCASSFGASYGYTFGSGTRLTVV.

The V gene is TRBV10-3, the J gene TRBJ1-1; no clear D. CDR1 and CDR2 (germline): ENHRY, SYGVKD. V lost 6 bases, J lost 2 bases, and 10 bases lay in between. The CDR3 runs to 13 residues. The CDR3 loop reads CAISRDLNTEAFF. The DNA of the CDR3 is TGTGCCATCAGCCGGGATTTAAACACTGAAGCTTTCTTT.

V and J are TRBV28 and TRBJ1-2; the D is unclear. Trimming left V 7 bases short and J 6 bases short, with 15 bases between. Germline CDR1 and CDR2: MDHEN and SYDVKM. The CDR3 runs 13 residues. The CDR3 nucleotides read TGTGCCAGCAACACGGGAGGTTCGAATGGCTACACCTTC. Translating it yields CASNTGGSNGYTF.

V gene TRBV5-1 combines with J gene TRBJ2-2; D is unclear. Trimming shortened V by 0 bases and J by 7 bases, and 16 bases separated the two germline ends. CDR3 length: 16 amino acids. Germline assignment: CDR1 SGHRS and CDR2 YFSETQ. In DNA, the CDR3 is TGCGCCAGCAGCTTGGGGCAGGAAGGATTTAGCGGGGAGCTGTTTTTT. Its protein is CASSLGQEGFSGELFF. The full variable domain, rest sourced from reference TRBV5-1 and TRBJ2-2, is KAGVTQTPRYLIKTRGQQVTLSCSPISGHRSVSWYQQTPGQGLQFLFEYFSETQRNKGNFPGRFSGRQFSNSRSEMNVSTLELGDSALYLCASSLGQEGFSGELFFGEGSRLTVL.

This clone has just a few counts. V is TRBV5-1 and J is TRBJ2-2, with D hard to call. Germline lookup yields CDR1 SGHRS and CDR2 YFSETQ. This CDR3 contains 14 residues. Trimming removed 5 bases from V and 2 bases from J, with 10 bases in between. In DNA, the CDR3 is TGCGCCAGCAGTTCTAGGCCCAACACCGGGGAGCTGTTTTTT. Protein product: CASSSRPNTGELFF.